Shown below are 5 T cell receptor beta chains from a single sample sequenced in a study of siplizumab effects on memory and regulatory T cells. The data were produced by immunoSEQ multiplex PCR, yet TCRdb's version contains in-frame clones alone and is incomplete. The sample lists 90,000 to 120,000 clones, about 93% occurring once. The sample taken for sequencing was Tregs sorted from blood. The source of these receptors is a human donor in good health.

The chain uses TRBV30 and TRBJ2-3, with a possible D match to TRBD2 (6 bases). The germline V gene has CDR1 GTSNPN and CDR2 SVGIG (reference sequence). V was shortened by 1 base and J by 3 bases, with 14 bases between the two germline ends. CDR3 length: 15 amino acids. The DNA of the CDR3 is TGTGCCTGGAGTGCCGGGGGTTGGAGGACAGATACGCAGTATTTT. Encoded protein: CAWSAGGWRTDTQYF.

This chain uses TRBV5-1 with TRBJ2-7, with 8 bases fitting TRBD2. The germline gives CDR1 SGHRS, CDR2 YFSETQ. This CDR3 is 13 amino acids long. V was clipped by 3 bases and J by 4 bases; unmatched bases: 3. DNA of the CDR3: TGCGCCAGCAGCTATTTAGCGGGATACGAGCAGTACTTC. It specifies CASSYLAGYEQYF.

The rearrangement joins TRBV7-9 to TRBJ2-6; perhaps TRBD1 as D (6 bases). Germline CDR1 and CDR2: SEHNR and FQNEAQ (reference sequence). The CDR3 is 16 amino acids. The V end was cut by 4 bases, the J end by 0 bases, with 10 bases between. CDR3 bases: TGTGCCAGCAGCTCATACAGGGACTCTGGGGCCAACGTCCTGACTTTC. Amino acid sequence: CASSSYRDSGANVLTF. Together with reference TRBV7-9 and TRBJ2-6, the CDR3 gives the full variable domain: DTGVSQNPRHKITKRGQNVTFRCDPISEHNRLYWYRQTLGQGPEFLTYFQNEAQLEKSRLLSDRFSAERPKGSFSTLEIQRTEQGDSAMYLCASSSYRDSGANVLTFGAGSRLTVL.

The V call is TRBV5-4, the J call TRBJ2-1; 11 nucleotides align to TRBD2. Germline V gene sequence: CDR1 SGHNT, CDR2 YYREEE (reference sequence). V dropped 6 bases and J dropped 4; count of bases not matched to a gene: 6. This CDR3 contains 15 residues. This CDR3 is CASTPLAGGYNEQFF. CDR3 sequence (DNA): TGTGCCAGCACCCCTCTAGCGGGAGGTTACAATGAGCAGTTCTTC.

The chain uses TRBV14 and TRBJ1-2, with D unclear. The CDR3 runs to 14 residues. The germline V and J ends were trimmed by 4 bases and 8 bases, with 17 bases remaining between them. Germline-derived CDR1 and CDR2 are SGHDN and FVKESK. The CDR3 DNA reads TGTGCCAGCAGCCGACTCGGCGGCACTACGGGCTACACCTTC. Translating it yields CASSRLGGTTGYTF.